Below, 3 T cell receptor beta chains from the same sample are listed, as sequenced in a study of blood T cells in healthy people across ages. A sample-barcoded 5' primer and a J-beta primer mix were used in a second PCR of roughly 6 to 11 cycles. MiXCR was run by TCRdb on the 5' RACE reads, yielding one entry per CDR3 protein. The sample holds 700,000 to 800,000 distinct CDR3 sequences, 43% seen once. The sample was blood. Receptor source: a woman aged 55 to 70 in good health.

The rearrangement uses TRBV6-5 and TRBJ2-5, with 8 positions matching TRBD1. This CDR3 is 14 amino acids long. Trimming at V came to 5 bases and at J to 2 bases, leaving 4 bases not matched to a gene. The germline V gene has CDR1 MNHEY and CDR2 SVGAGI. The CDR3 loop reads CASSRQGTQETQYF. CDR3 DNA sequence: TGTGCCAGCAGTCGACAGGGGACGCAAGAGACCCAGTACTTC.

This clonotype was picked up a small number of times. The rearrangement links TRBV5-1 to TRBJ2-6; possible D gene TRBD2, 5 bases. The germline gives CDR1 SGHRS, CDR2 YFSETQ. Between the trimmed V and J ends, which lost 4 bases and 1 base, there was a span of 18 bases. This CDR3 comprises 18 residues. CDR3 DNA sequence: TGCGCCAGCAGCGAGAGGGAAAATCGGGAATCTGGGGCCAACGTCCTGACTTTC. Translation: CASSERENRESGANVLTF.

Many counts were recorded for this clonotype. V usage is TRBV7-9 and J usage is TRBJ2-1, with D perhaps matching TRBD2 (5 bases). The ends were cut back, 6 bases at V and 0 bases at J, with 12 bases in the middle. CDR1 is SEHNR and CDR2 is FQNEAQ in the germline V gene (reference sequence). The CDR3 spans 15 residues. CDR3 residues: CASSLLGSSYNEQFF. Written as DNA, the CDR3 is TGTGCCAGCAGTCTCCTAGGGAGCTCCTACAATGAGCAGTTCTTC.